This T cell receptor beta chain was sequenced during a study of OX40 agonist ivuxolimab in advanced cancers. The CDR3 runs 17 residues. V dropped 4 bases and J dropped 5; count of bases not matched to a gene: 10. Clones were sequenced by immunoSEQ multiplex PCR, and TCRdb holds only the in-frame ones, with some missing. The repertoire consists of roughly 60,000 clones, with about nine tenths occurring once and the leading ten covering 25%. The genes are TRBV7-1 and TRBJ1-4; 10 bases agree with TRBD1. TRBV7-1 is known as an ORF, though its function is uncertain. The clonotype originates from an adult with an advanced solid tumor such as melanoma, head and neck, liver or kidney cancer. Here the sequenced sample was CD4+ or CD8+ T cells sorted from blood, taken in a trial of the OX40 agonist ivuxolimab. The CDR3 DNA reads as TGTGCCAGCAGCTTCCCGGGACAGGGGTTTGAGAATGAAAAACTGTTTTTT. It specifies CASSFPGQGFENEKLFF.